This T cell receptor beta chain was identified in a study of blood T cells in healthy people across ages. Samples each yielded at least 6 micrograms of total RNA. Germline CDR1 is SGHVS and CDR2 is FQNEAQ. The V gene lost 5 bases and the J gene lost 6 bases, with 13 bases spanning the gap. This CDR3 is 13 amino acids long. General observations from the study: Age showed a roughly linear inverse relationship with TCR beta diversity per million T cells.

Using a J-beta primer mix together with a sample-barcoded 5' primer, a second PCR was run for roughly 7 to 12 cycles. One entry per CDR3 protein results from TCRdb running MiXCR on the 5' RACE reads. Found here are 700,000 to 800,000 distinct CDR3 sequences, 35% to 45% of them singletons; the top ten hold approximately 22%. As for this clonotype: Its antigen is not known.

The TCR was taken from a woman aged 55-75 years in good health. Sequencing input: blood. The chain has TRBV7-8 and TRBJ1-1; no clear D. CDR3 nucleotide sequence: TGTGCCAGCAGCGCATTGTTGAGTCCTGAAGCTTTCTTT. It translates to CASSALLSPEAFF.